This is a list of T cell receptor beta chains from one sample in a study of blood T cell repertoires in COVID-19. Assay: immunoSEQ multiplex PCR; the TCRdb copy retains only in-frame clones and omits some. The table records 150,000 to 200,000 clones, about 87% of them present only once. The sequenced sample consisted of peripheral blood. These receptors came from a man in his sixties with acute or convalescent COVID-19. Each CDR3 is given with its conserved first and last residue. Fields, in order: clone size, D gene, V gene, J gene, CDR3 length, CDR3 protein, CDR3 DNA. A D gene is named only where the DNA matches it firmly. Clone size is not always given. Where it is, it says once, few, many or a class for expanded clones.

abundance: once; d_gene: NA; v_gene: TRBV6-5; j_gene: TRBJ1-4; len: 15; CDR3aa: CASSYRGSTNEKLFF; CDR3nt: TGTGCCAGCAGTTACAGGGGATCAACTAATGAAAAACTGTTTTTT
abundance: once; d_gene: NA; v_gene: TRBV11-2; j_gene: TRBJ1-1; len: 15; CDR3aa: CASRAGWASSAEAFF; CDR3nt: TGTGCCAGCAGGGCGGGGTGGGCTAGCTCCGCTGAAGCTTTCTTT
abundance: NA; d_gene: TRBD2; v_gene: TRBV6-5; j_gene: TRBJ2-3; len: 15; CDR3aa: CASRRLAEGFNTQYF; CDR3nt: TGTGCCAGCAGGAGACTAGCGGAGGGTTTTAATACGCAGTATTTT
abundance: NA; d_gene: TRBD2; v_gene: TRBV25-1; j_gene: TRBJ2-5; len: 14; CDR3aa: CASSELGEGETQYF; CDR3nt: TGTGCCAGCAGTGAATTGGGGGAGGGAGAGACCCAGTACTTC
abundance: NA; d_gene: NA; v_gene: TRBV24-1; j_gene: TRBJ1-6; len: 12; CDR3aa: CATSDGRGPLHF; CDR3nt: TGTGCCACCAGTGATGGGAGGGGTCCCCTCCACTTT
abundance: few; d_gene: NA; v_gene: TRBV4-3; j_gene: TRBJ1-3; len: 15; CDR3aa: CASSQVAAIGNTIYF; CDR3nt: TGCGCCAGCAGCCAAGTTGCGGCAATTGGAAACACCATATATTTT
abundance: NA; d_gene: NA; v_gene: TRBV2; j_gene: TRBJ1-2; len: 15; CDR3aa: CASILGVRGGYGYTF; CDR3nt: TGTGCCAGCATCTTGGGTGTAAGGGGAGGCTATGGCTACACCTTC
abundance: once; d_gene: TRBD1; v_gene: TRBV28; j_gene: TRBJ1-2; len: 14; CDR3aa: CASSGQQGVDGYTF; CDR3nt: TGTGCCAGCAGTGGACAACAGGGGGTAGATGGCTACACCTTC
abundance: NA; d_gene: NA; v_gene: TRBV7-3; j_gene: TRBJ2-1; len: 13; CDR3aa: CASSLSDGYEQFF; CDR3nt: TGTGCCAGCAGCTTAAGTGACGGGTATGAGCAGTTCTTC
abundance: once; d_gene: TRBD1; v_gene: TRBV12-3/TRBV12-4; j_gene: TRBJ1-1; len: 13; CDR3aa: CASRRTGWTEAFF; CDR3nt: TGTGCCAGCAGACGGACAGGATGGACTGAAGCTTTCTTT
abundance: NA; d_gene: TRBD1; v_gene: TRBV30; j_gene: TRBJ1-1; len: 15; CDR3aa: CAWRTPGQRDTEAFF; CDR3nt: TGTGCCTGGCGAACCCCGGGACAGAGGGACACTGAAGCTTTCTTT
abundance: NA; d_gene: NA; v_gene: TRBV19; j_gene: TRBJ1-3; len: 14; CDR3aa: CASDRGSSGNTIYF; CDR3nt: TGTGCCAGTGATCGAGGGAGCTCTGGAAACACCATATATTTT
abundance: NA; d_gene: NA; v_gene: TRBV6-6; j_gene: TRBJ2-7; len: 15; CDR3aa: CASSYSGTTSYEQYF; CDR3nt: TGTGCCAGCAGTTACTCGGGGACAACTTCCTACGAGCAGTACTTC
abundance: NA; d_gene: NA; v_gene: TRBV24-1; j_gene: TRBJ2-3; len: 15; CDR3aa: CATSDFGQGTDTQYF; CDR3nt: TGTGCCACCAGTGATTTCGGCCAGGGGACAGATACGCAGTATTTT
abundance: NA; d_gene: NA; v_gene: TRBV3-1/TRBV3-2; j_gene: TRBJ1-3; len: 14; CDR3aa: CASSQSFSGNTIYF; CDR3nt: TGTGCCAGCAGCCAATCTTTCTCTGGAAACACCATATATTTT
abundance: once; d_gene: NA; v_gene: TRBV3-1/TRBV3-2; j_gene: TRBJ1-2; len: 14; CDR3aa: CASSQDLSNYGYTF; CDR3nt: TGTGCCAGCAGCCAAGATCTGTCTAACTATGGCTACACCTTC
abundance: once; d_gene: TRBD1; v_gene: TRBV7-2; j_gene: TRBJ1-1; len: 13; CDR3aa: CASRPDRDTEAFF; CDR3nt: TGTGCCAGCAGACCGGACAGGGACACTGAAGCTTTCTTT
abundance: NA; d_gene: TRBD1; v_gene: TRBV6-6; j_gene: TRBJ1-4; len: 16; CDR3aa: CASSPGRGRTNEKLFF; CDR3nt: TGTGCCAGCAGCCCAGGCAGGGGGCGGACTAATGAAAAACTGTTTTTT
abundance: NA; d_gene: NA; v_gene: TRBV10-3; j_gene: TRBJ1-5; len: 15; CDR3aa: CAISLKRESNQPQHF; CDR3nt: TGTGCCATCAGTCTTAAAAGGGAGAGCAATCAGCCCCAGCATTTT
abundance: NA; d_gene: TRBD1; v_gene: TRBV18; j_gene: TRBJ1-2; len: 15; CDR3aa: CASSPPGQGNYGYTF; CDR3nt: TGTGCCAGCTCACCGCCGGGACAGGGTAACTATGGCTACACCTTC
abundance: NA; d_gene: NA; v_gene: TRBV9; j_gene: TRBJ1-1; len: 13; CDR3aa: CASSVGPLGKAFF; CDR3nt: TGTGCCAGCAGCGTAGGCCCCCTCGGGAAAGCTTTCTTT
abundance: NA; d_gene: NA; v_gene: TRBV19; j_gene: TRBJ1-2; len: 11; CDR3aa: CASSARVGYTF; CDR3nt: TGTGCCAGTAGTGCCAGGGTTGGCTACACCTTC
abundance: NA; d_gene: TRBD1; v_gene: TRBV5-4; j_gene: TRBJ1-1; len: 15; CDR3aa: CASRRTGGAPTEAFF; CDR3nt: TGTGCCAGCAGGCGGACAGGGGGCGCTCCCACTGAAGCTTTCTTT
abundance: NA; d_gene: NA; v_gene: TRBV6-6; j_gene: TRBJ1-1; len: 15; CDR3aa: CASTHGTSGGTEAFF; CDR3nt: TGTGCCAGCACCCACGGGACCTCGGGAGGCACTGAAGCTTTCTTT
abundance: NA; d_gene: NA; v_gene: TRBV6-5; j_gene: TRBJ1-1; len: 15; CDR3aa: CASSPDQPRDTEAFF; CDR3nt: TGTGCCAGCAGTCCAGATCAGCCCAGGGACACTGAAGCTTTCTTT
abundance: NA; d_gene: TRBD1; v_gene: TRBV10-3; j_gene: TRBJ1-2; len: 15; CDR3aa: CAITPGQGPNYGYTF; CDR3nt: TGTGCCATCACCCCGGGACAGGGACCTAACTATGGCTACACCTTC
abundance: NA; d_gene: NA; v_gene: TRBV14; j_gene: TRBJ2-3; len: 13; CDR3aa: CASSPRLADTQYF; CDR3nt: TGTGCCAGCAGCCCGAGACTAGCAGATACGCAGTATTTT
abundance: NA; d_gene: TRBD1; v_gene: TRBV5-1; j_gene: TRBJ2-1; len: 15; CDR3aa: CASSLGATGAGEQFF; CDR3nt: TGCGCCAGCAGCTTGGGGGCGACAGGGGCGGGAGAGCAGTTCTTC
abundance: NA; d_gene: NA; v_gene: TRBV7-3; j_gene: TRBJ1-1; len: 14; CDR3aa: CASSLQGVNTEAFF; CDR3nt: TGTGCCAGCAGCCTACAGGGAGTGAACACTGAAGCTTTCTTT
abundance: NA; d_gene: TRBD1; v_gene: TRBV15; j_gene: TRBJ2-5; len: 14; CDR3aa: CATSGSRGRETQYF; CDR3nt: TGTGCCACCAGCGGTTCCAGGGGGCGGGAGACCCAGTACTTC
abundance: once; d_gene: NA; v_gene: TRBV19; j_gene: TRBJ1-4; len: 15; CDR3aa: CASSSQGSSHEKLFF; CDR3nt: TGTGCCAGTAGTAGCCAGGGCTCTTCCCACGAAAAACTGTTTTTT
abundance: once; d_gene: NA; v_gene: TRBV6-5; j_gene: TRBJ1-2; len: 13; CDR3aa: CASRGTGLYGYTF; CDR3nt: TGTGCCAGCAGGGGTACAGGCCTTTATGGCTACACCTTC
abundance: NA; d_gene: NA; v_gene: TRBV2; j_gene: TRBJ2-6; len: 15; CDR3aa: CASSATGAGANVLTF; CDR3nt: TGTGCCAGCAGCGCGACAGGAGCTGGGGCCAACGTCCTGACTTTC
abundance: NA; d_gene: TRBD1; v_gene: TRBV27; j_gene: TRBJ1-6; len: 12; CDR3aa: CASRDRNSPLHF; CDR3nt: TGTGCCAGCAGGGACAGGAATTCACCCCTCCACTTT
abundance: NA; d_gene: TRBD2; v_gene: TRBV11-3; j_gene: TRBJ2-3; len: 15; CDR3aa: CASSPAGGSTDTQYF; CDR3nt: TGTGCCAGCAGCCCCGCCGGGGGGAGCACAGATACGCAGTATTTT
abundance: few; d_gene: NA; v_gene: TRBV7-2; j_gene: TRBJ1-1; len: 14; CDR3aa: CASSLATGDTEAFF; CDR3nt: TGTGCCAGCAGCTTAGCAACAGGAGACACTGAAGCTTTCTTT
abundance: NA; d_gene: TRBD1; v_gene: TRBV12-3/TRBV12-4; j_gene: TRBJ1-1; len: 13; CDR3aa: CASRSGTAREAFF; CDR3nt: TGTGCCAGCAGATCTGGGACAGCGCGTGAAGCTTTCTTT
abundance: NA; d_gene: TRBD1; v_gene: TRBV4-1; j_gene: TRBJ1-6; len: 15; CDR3aa: CASSDGQGASSPLHF; CDR3nt: TGCGCCAGCAGCGATGGACAGGGGGCGAGTTCACCCCTCCACTTT
abundance: NA; d_gene: TRBD1; v_gene: TRBV18; j_gene: TRBJ2-1; len: 13; CDR3aa: CASSPETGDEQFF; CDR3nt: TGTGCCAGCTCACCAGAAACAGGGGATGAGCAGTTCTTC
abundance: NA; d_gene: NA; v_gene: TRBV6-5; j_gene: TRBJ1-1; len: 16; CDR3aa: CASSYSFGSSPTEAFF; CDR3nt: TGTGCCAGCAGTTACTCTTTCGGGTCGTCCCCCACTGAAGCTTTCTTT
abundance: NA; d_gene: NA; v_gene: TRBV4-1; j_gene: TRBJ1-2; len: 15; CDR3aa: CASSQDLVANYGYTF; CDR3nt: TGCGCCAGCAGCCAAGATCTCGTCGCTAACTATGGCTACACCTTC
abundance: NA; d_gene: NA; v_gene: TRBV5-1; j_gene: TRBJ1-1; len: 15; CDR3aa: CASSLDGVPNTEAFF; CDR3nt: TGCGCCAGCAGCTTGGACGGGGTCCCGAACACTGAAGCTTTCTTT
abundance: NA; d_gene: NA; v_gene: TRBV6-1; j_gene: TRBJ2-7; len: 12; CDR3aa: CASSEQGKARYF; CDR3nt: TGTGCCAGCAGTGAACAGGGGAAGGCGCGGTACTTC
abundance: NA; d_gene: NA; v_gene: TRBV7-9; j_gene: TRBJ1-1; len: 12; CDR3aa: CASSFGQYEAFF; CDR3nt: TGTGCCAGCAGCTTCGGACAGTATGAAGCTTTCTTT
abundance: NA; d_gene: NA; v_gene: TRBV10-2; j_gene: TRBJ1-1; len: 17; CDR3aa: CASSATGPGNPSTEAFF; CDR3nt: TGCGCCAGCAGTGCTACAGGGCCGGGAAATCCGAGCACTGAAGCTTTCTTT
abundance: NA; d_gene: NA; v_gene: TRBV27; j_gene: TRBJ1-6; len: 15; CDR3aa: CASSSLGSYNSPLHF; CDR3nt: TGTGCCAGCAGTTCCCTCGGGTCCTATAATTCACCCCTCCACTTT
abundance: NA; d_gene: TRBD2; v_gene: TRBV5-4; j_gene: TRBJ2-3; len: 15; CDR3aa: CASSFVRGGSDTQYF; CDR3nt: TGTGCCAGCAGCTTTGTACGGGGGGGCTCAGATACGCAGTATTTT
abundance: NA; d_gene: NA; v_gene: TRBV27; j_gene: TRBJ1-1; len: 13; CDR3aa: CASSGVGGTEAFF; CDR3nt: TGTGCCAGCAGCGGCGTCGGGGGCACTGAAGCTTTCTTT
abundance: NA; d_gene: TRBD2; v_gene: TRBV6-2/TRBV6-3; j_gene: TRBJ2-1; len: 16; CDR3aa: CASSYGELAEKNEQFF; CDR3nt: TGTGCCAGCAGTTACGGCGAGCTAGCGGAAAAAAATGAGCAGTTCTTC
abundance: once; d_gene: NA; v_gene: TRBV28; j_gene: TRBJ2-7; len: 15; CDR3aa: CASSSSRDLLYEQYF; CDR3nt: TGTGCCAGCAGTTCGTCCCGGGACTTATTGTACGAGCAGTACTTC
abundance: NA; d_gene: NA; v_gene: TRBV4-2; j_gene: TRBJ1-3; len: 15; CDR3aa: CASSHNTGTGNTIYF; CDR3nt: TGTGCCAGCAGCCATAACACGGGGACAGGAAACACCATATATTTT
abundance: NA; d_gene: TRBD1; v_gene: TRBV30; j_gene: TRBJ1-4; len: 13; CDR3aa: CAWSGGLGEKLFF; CDR3nt: TGTGCCTGGTCAGGGGGCCTCGGAGAAAAACTGTTTTTT
abundance: NA; d_gene: NA; v_gene: TRBV11-2; j_gene: TRBJ1-2; len: 12; CDR3aa: CASSLGSFGYTF; CDR3nt: TGTGCCAGCAGCTTGGGCTCCTTCGGCTACACCTTC
abundance: few; d_gene: TRBD2; v_gene: TRBV2; j_gene: TRBJ2-1; len: 14; CDR3aa: CASFGGRPVNEQFF; CDR3nt: TGTGCCAGCTTCGGCGGGAGGCCGGTAAATGAGCAGTTCTTC
abundance: NA; d_gene: NA; v_gene: TRBV24-1; j_gene: TRBJ1-5; len: 14; CDR3aa: CATSDLMGGEPQHF; CDR3nt: TGTGCCACCAGTGATTTGATGGGCGGGGAGCCCCAGCATTTT